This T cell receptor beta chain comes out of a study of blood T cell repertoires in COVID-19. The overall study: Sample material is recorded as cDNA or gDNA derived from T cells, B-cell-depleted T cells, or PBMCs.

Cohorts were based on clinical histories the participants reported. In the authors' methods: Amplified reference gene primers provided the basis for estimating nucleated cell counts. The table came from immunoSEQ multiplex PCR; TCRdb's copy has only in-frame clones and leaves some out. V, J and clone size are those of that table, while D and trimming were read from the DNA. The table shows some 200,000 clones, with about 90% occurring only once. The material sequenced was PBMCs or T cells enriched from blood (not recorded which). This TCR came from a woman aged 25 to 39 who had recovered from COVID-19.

The CDR3 coding sequence is TGTGCCAGCAGTCTTGCTATCACAGATACGCAGTATTTT. Its protein is CASSLAITDTQYF. V usage is TRBV6-5 and J usage is TRBJ2-3; no clear D gene. Trimming took 5 bases from V and 2 from J, leaving 8 bases between them. Per germline, CDR1 MNHEY and CDR2 SVGAGI. The CDR3 extends over 13 amino acids.